These 15 T cell receptor beta chains were sequenced from one sample in a study of regulatory T cells in long-lasting Graves disease. Specified time point: newly diagnosed GD, antithyroid drugs for less than 3 months. There was RNA extracted from PBMCs, and the TCR library was made from it. Construction of TCR beta libraries relied on iRepertoire HTBI primers and on Arm-PCR targeting CDR3 regions. From the multiplex PCR reads, TCRdb called clonotypes with MiXCR, one entry per CDR3 protein. The sample holds roughly 380,000 distinct CDR3 sequences, roughly 16% seen once. The sequenced sample was peripheral blood mononuclear cells (PBMCs), obtained at new diagnosis, from a patient treated with antithyroid drugs. Receptors were obtained from a female donor with Graves disease.

At least ten counts were recorded for this clonotype. V gene TRBV4-3 combines with J gene TRBJ2-7; D is unclear. This CDR3 is 13 amino acids long. Germline V gives CDR1 LGHNA, CDR2 YSLEER. The V end was cut by 1 base, the J end by 1 base, with 5 bases between. CDR3 DNA: TGCGCCAGCAGCCAAGGGCTTTCCTACGAGCAGTACTTC. Its translation is CASSQGLSYEQYF.

This clonotype was counted many times. The rearrangement joins TRBV4-3 to TRBJ1-5; D is uncertain. CDR1 LGHNA and CDR2 YSLEER come from the germline V gene. V was shortened by 0 bases and J by 2 bases, with 8 bases between the two germline ends. This CDR3 comprises 15 residues. The CDR3 DNA reads as TGCGCCAGCAGCCAAGATCGGAGGGGCAATCAGCCCCAGCATTTT. Its protein product is CASSQDRRGNQPQHF.

As for this clonotype: A much larger clone is a single base away; this may be a read error. CDR3 in amino acids: CASSLGTGVSNKQFF. CDR3 in DNA: TGCGCCAGCAGCTTAGGGACAGGGGTGTCCAATAAGCAGTTCTTC. This chain connects TRBV4-3 to TRBJ2-1; TRBD1 matches 10 bases. The CDR3 extends over 15 amino acids. From germline, CDR1 is LGHNA and CDR2 YSLEER.

The chain employs TRBV7-6 and TRBJ2-6; TRBD2 might be the D (8 bases). The CDR3 is 19 residues long. Trimming took off 5 bases at V and 4 bases at J, with 24 bases between the two ends. Germline-derived CDR1 and CDR2 are SGHVS and FNYEAQ. This CDR3 is CASSPGQTIAGTGANVLTF. CDR3 coding DNA: TGTGCCAGCAGCCCGGGACAGACGATAGCGGGGACCGGGGCCAACGTCCTGACTTTC.

This clonotype occurred many times. CDR3 nucleotide sequence: TGTGCCAGCAGTTCGACCGGTTACAATGAGCAGTTCTTC. Amino acid sequence: CASSSTGYNEQFF. The gene calls are TRBV6-2 or TRBV6-3 and TRBJ2-1; D gene ambiguous. Looked up from germline, CDR1 is MNHEY and CDR2 is SVGEGT. V lost 4 bases to trimming and J lost 4 bases, with 8 bases between them. This CDR3 contains 13 residues.

There are many counts of this clonotype. This chain uses TRBV20-1 with TRBJ2-5; D uncertain. V was cut by 3 bases and J by 0 bases, with 14 bases left in between. Germline CDR1 and CDR2: DFQATT and SNEGSKA (reference sequence). The CDR3 loop spans 15 amino acids. The CDR3 DNA follows: TGCAGTGCTAGTCGGGTCTACTCGTACCAAGAGACCCAGTACTTC. Encoded protein: CSASRVYSYQETQYF.

This clonotype was recorded at least ten times. V is TRBV2 and J is TRBJ1-2; possible D gene TRBD1, 5 bases. V dropped 6 bases and J dropped 2 bases, with 13 bases sitting between them. The germline V gene has CDR1 SNHLY and CDR2 FYNNEI. The CDR3 runs 14 residues. The CDR3 coding sequence is TGTGCCAGCAGAGAACAGGTCCTGAACTATGGCTACACCTTC. Translating gives CASREQVLNYGYTF.

Many counts were recorded for this clonotype. V usage is TRBV12-3 or TRBV12-4 and J usage is TRBJ1-1; D is unclear. Trimming shortened V by 4 bases and J by 5 bases, and 5 bases separated the two germline ends. The CDR3 length is 11 residues. CDR3 bases: TGTGCCAGCAGTTCGGGGACTGAAGCTTTCTTT. This gives the protein CASSSGTEAFF.

In its sample, this clonotype was seen many times. The rearrangement uses TRBV7-9 and TRBJ2-3, with TRBD2 matching 10 bases. Trimming removed 4 bases from V and 3 bases from J; junction bases left unmatched: 4. Per germline, CDR1 SEHNR and CDR2 FQNEAQ (reference sequence). CDR3 size: 15 residues. CDR3 region: CASSSSGRATDTQYF. Written as DNA, the CDR3 is TGTGCCAGCAGCTCTAGCGGGAGAGCGACAGATACGCAGTATTTT. The variable domain in full, with the rest retrieved from reference TRBV7-9 and TRBJ2-3, is DTGVSQNPRHKITKRGQNVTFRCDPISEHNRLYWYRQTLGQGPEFLTYFQNEAQLEKSRLLSDRFSAERPKGSFSTLEIQRTEQGDSAMYLCASSSSGRATDTQYFGPGTRLTVL.

This clonotype has only a few counts. The chain couples TRBV19 to TRBJ2-1, with 9 bases matching TRBD1. The end of the DNA fits TRBJ2-5 better, so the J call may be wrong. The CDR3 consists of 13 residues. The germline CDR1 and CDR2 sequences are LNHDA and SQIVND (reference sequence). CDR3 in DNA: TGTGCCAGCGCCCGACAGGGGGGGGAGACCCAGTACTTC. Its protein product is CASARQGGETQYF.

The CDR3 is CASSRLAGIHNEQFF. The CDR3 bases are TGTGCCAGCAGTCGTTTAGCGGGAATACACAATGAGCAGTTCTTC. V and J are TRBV28 and TRBJ2-1, with 8 nucleotides matching TRBD2. This CDR3 is built from 15 residues. Losses at the gene ends were 5 bases for V and 5 bases for J; bases not matched to a gene: 8. Germline V CDR1 and CDR2: MDHEN, SYDVKM.

The chain links TRBV28 to TRBJ1-5, with D uncertain. The V gene's germline CDR1 is MDHEN and CDR2 SYDVKM. V lost 6 bases and J 0 bases, leaving 15 bases between the germline ends. The CDR3 totals 16 residues. For the CDR3, the DNA is TGTGCCAGCAGGAGATCGTCGGCGGATAGCAATCAGCCCCAGCATTTT. Protein sequence: CASRRSSADSNQPQHF.

This clonotype has a count of ten or more. CDR3 region: CASSFSGRSGEQFF. The CDR3 DNA follows: TGTGCCAGCAGCTTTAGCGGACGTAGCGGTGAGCAGTTCTTC. V usage is TRBV5-4 and J usage is TRBJ2-1, with a possible D match to TRBD2 (6 bases). In germline, CDR1 is SGHNT, CDR2 YYREEE (reference sequence). The V gene lost 2 bases and the J gene lost 9 bases, with 15 bases spanning the gap. The CDR3 is made up of 14 amino acids.

The J gene is TRBJ2-3, the V gene TRBV9, with D perhaps given as TRBD1 or TRBD2 (5 bases each). V lost 2 bases and J 5 bases, leaving 15 bases between the germline ends. Germline CDR1 and CDR2: SGDLS and YYNGEE. This CDR3 contains 15 residues. The CDR3 nucleotides read TGTGCCAGCAGCGTTAAGGGTCAGGGACGAGATACGCAGTATTTT. Translated, it gives CASSVKGQGRDTQYF.

The chain is built from TRBV18 and TRBJ1-2; D ambiguous. The CDR3 is 15 residues long. Between the trimmed V and J ends, which lost 2 bases and 4 bases, there was a span of 14 bases. The V gene's germline CDR1 is KGHSH and CDR2 LQKENI. CDR3 in DNA: TGTGCCAGCTCACCATTGCAGGCGGACTTCTATGGCTACACCTTC. This encodes CASSPLQADFYGYTF.